A selection of T cell receptor beta chains follows, all from one sample in a study of identifying expanded T cells in peripheral blood. Some clones are missing from TCRdb's copy, which holds only in-frame ones; the method was immunoSEQ multiplex PCR. Of approximately 100,000 clones in the sample, 88% were seen once. The source material was blood. Every receptor here comes from a person aged 18 to 75 in good health. The CDR3 runs from the conserved cysteine through the conserved F or W.

cdr3_aa j_call cdr3_length v_call
CASSPPGNKYYGYTF TRBJ1-2 15 TRBV14
CASSFRGGGQPQHF TRBJ1-5 14 TRBV5-6
CASSPGTGGSYEQYF TRBJ2-7 15 TRBV18
CASSLAQGGYNEQFF TRBJ2-1 15 TRBV28
CSVDRESGSYEQFF TRBJ2-1 14 TRBV29-1
CASSFPSGFGYNEQFF TRBJ2-1 16 TRBV5-8
CASSPTSRVYNEQFF TRBJ2-1 15 TRBV27
CASSWRTALFQPQHF TRBJ1-5 15 TRBV19
CASQLAPNRLYGYTF TRBJ1-2 15 TRBV5-8
CASSLSRQGVNTEAFF TRBJ1-1 16 TRBV5-1
CASREQGFGTEAFF TRBJ1-1 14 TRBV2
CASRGSGANVLTF TRBJ2-6 13 TRBV6-4
CASSPRAGAGPDTQYF TRBJ2-3 16 TRBV5-4
CASSLVGSPNTEAFF TRBJ1-1 15 TRBV5-1
CASTKTEASIYTQYF TRBJ2-3 15 TRBV28
CASSQMGLAGGRSKGQFF TRBJ2-1 18 TRBV7-2
CASSPGTVPSGNTIYF TRBJ1-3 16 TRBV18
CASSLGVKHTDTQYF TRBJ2-3 15 TRBV5-8
CASSQEQGGELFF TRBJ2-2 13 TRBV4-3
CASRTGGTTYEQYF TRBJ2-7 14 TRBV5-1
CASSLSGSGETQYF TRBJ2-5 14 TRBV14
CASSELASGQETQYF TRBJ2-5 15 TRBV2
CASSLKTLTLSNTEAFF TRBJ1-1 17 TRBV13
CATSRELAGVYEQYF TRBJ2-7 15 TRBV15
CASSLAGPQETQYF TRBJ2-5 14 TRBV5-1
CASSLTENYGYTF TRBJ1-2 13 TRBV5-1
CASRGGSYEQYF TRBJ2-7 12 TRBV6-6
CASSLGDRSYEQYF TRBJ2-7 14 TRBV27
CASDSGVGDRASDTQYF TRBJ2-3 17 TRBV19
CASSLGVHGSGYEQYF TRBJ2-7 16 TRBV5-4
CASRSTGEETQYF TRBJ2-5 13 TRBV19
CASTEAGGRYNEQFF TRBJ2-1 15 TRBV7-8
CASSPNRDQPQHF TRBJ1-5 13 TRBV4-2
CASYIHKNIQYF TRBJ2-4 12 TRBV19
CASSIEPARDLAFF TRBJ1-1 14 TRBV19
CASSPQTVGYTF TRBJ1-2 12 TRBV7-9
CASSQGWDTQYF TRBJ2-3 12 TRBV14
CASSLDGGRVEQYF TRBJ2-7 14 TRBV5-5
CASSPQTGGETQYF TRBJ2-5 14 TRBV7-2
CASSQRRGSEAFF TRBJ1-1 13 TRBV7-9
CASSPRNTIYF TRBJ1-3 11 TRBV7-9
CASSPLVSSVETQYF TRBJ2-5 15 TRBV5-6
CASSPKQHPNEKLFF TRBJ1-4 15 TRBV7-2
CASSQEGARTNTGELFF TRBJ2-2 17 TRBV4-2
CASRHRDRGYGYTF TRBJ1-2 14 TRBV6-5
CASSDQGTDTQYF TRBJ2-3 13 TRBV6-1
CASSVGQGIFQPQHF TRBJ1-5 15 TRBV19
CASSLGGSQETQYF TRBJ2-5 14 TRBV7-3
CASSLPQRTDTQYF TRBJ2-3 14 TRBV27
CSVASMGDLYEQYF TRBJ2-7 14 TRBV29-1
CASSSPAVTQYF TRBJ2-3 12 TRBV7-9